A single sample is the source of the 26 T cell receptor beta chains below, sequenced in a study of beta chain features in type 1 diabetes. Notes on the study in general: Shortening that was moderate but significant affected the TCRB CDR3s of Type 1 diabetes patients in all four CD4+ subsets.

Their recognized antigens are unknown. The authors reverse transcribed all of the isolated RNA, so sequencing captured expressed TCRB transcripts. Sequencing used immunoSEQ multiplex PCR; TCRdb keeps in-frame clones, though not all of them. The sample yields 20,000 to 25,000 clones, more than 45% seen once. The material sequenced was stem cell memory CD4+ T cells from blood. These TCRs come from a man between 18 and 29 years old with type 1 diabetes.

The genes are TRBV6-5 and TRBJ2-7; a possible D gene is TRBD1 (6 bases). The CDR3 sequence is 13 residues long. The V end lost 3 bases, the J end lost 9 bases, and 15 bases lay between the germline ends. CDR1 MNHEY and CDR2 SVGAGI come from the germline V gene. CDR3 sequence reads: CASSYSRGRVQYF. CDR3 DNA sequence: TGTGCCAGCAGTTATTCCAGGGGTCGGGTGCAGTACTTC.

This clone was picked up a small number of times. The chain links TRBV27 to TRBJ2-1; a possible D gene is TRBD1 (6 bases). The CDR3 loop spans 19 amino acids. Germline values: CDR1 MNHEY, CDR2 SMNVEV (reference sequence). V dropped 6 bases and J dropped 4 bases, with 28 bases sitting between them. In nucleotides, the CDR3 is TGTGCCAGCAGCCTTATCGTACCAAAAATGGACAGAGAATACAATGAGCAGTTCTTC. Its translation: CASSLIVPKMDREYNEQFF.

Only a few counts were recorded for this clone. This rearrangement joins TRBV7-7 to TRBJ1-1, with a weak D call TRBD1 (5 bases). Deletions cut 7 bases from V and 4 bases from J, with 16 bases between. Germline V gene data show CDR1 as SSHAT and CDR2 as FNYEAQ (reference sequence). The CDR3 contains 14 residues. The CDR3 nucleotides are TGTGCCAGCACCCCCCCAGGGCGTCTCACTGAAGCTTTCTTT. As protein: CASTPPGRLTEAFF.

This clone was recorded a few times. J is TRBJ2-1 and V is TRBV9, with D maybe TRBD2 (6 bases). CDR3 length: 16 amino acids. Germline CDR1 SGDLS, CDR2 YYNGEE. Trimming took 5 bases from V and 4 from J, leaving 19 bases between them. The CDR3, as DNA: TGTGCCAGCAGTGAAACCGGGGGAGTGTTGTACAATGAGCAGTTCTTC. Protein: CASSETGGVLYNEQFF.

This clone has more than one count but fewer than ten. The chain uses TRBV27 and TRBJ1-1; tentative D call: TRBD1 (5 bases). Per the germline V gene, CDR1 is MNHEY and CDR2 is SMNVEV (reference sequence). Trimming left V 5 bases short and J 0 bases short, with 13 bases between. CDR3 length: 15 residues. CDR3 nucleotide sequence: TGTGCCAGCAGTCCCAAGAAGGGGCTGAACACTGAAGCTTTCTTT. Its protein product is CASSPKKGLNTEAFF.

The chain joins TRBV28 to TRBJ1-2; possible D gene TRBD1, 6 bases. With 3 bases removed from V and 3 bases from J, the gap between germline ends came to 8 bases. Germline lookup yields CDR1 MDHEN and CDR2 SYDVKM. The CDR3 runs 13 residues. CDR3 sequence (DNA): TGTGCCAGCAGTTTGGCAGGGGACTATGGCTACACCTTC. It specifies CASSLAGDYGYTF.

The chain couples TRBV28 to TRBJ2-1, with 9 nucleotides matching TRBD1. This CDR3 region has 15 residues. Germline CDR1 MDHEN, CDR2 SYDVKM. The V and J ends lost 5 bases and 6 bases, in that order; junction bases with no gene match: 8. The CDR3 here is CASSTGTGIANEQFF. CDR3 nucleotides: TGTGCCAGCAGTACCGGGACAGGGATAGCCAATGAGCAGTTCTTC.

This clone was counted only a few times. The chain links TRBV21-1 to TRBJ2-1; TRBD2, the table's D call, lacks a check against the DNA. TRBV21-1 is an annotated pseudogene. The CDR3 has 15 residues. Here the CDR3 reads CASSGASCVDNEQFF. The CDR3 coding sequence is TGTGCCAGCAGCGGAGCCTCCTGCGTCGACAATGAGCAGTTCTTC.

The rearrangement uses TRBV11-2 and TRBJ2-1; no firm D call. The V gene lost 0 bases and the J gene lost 8 bases, with 8 bases spanning the gap. Germline values: CDR1 SGHAT, CDR2 FQNNGV. The CDR3 totals 13 residues. In nucleotides, the CDR3 is TGTGCCAGCAGCTTAGATCAGGTAGATGAGCAGTTCTTC. Translated: CASSLDQVDEQFF. The full variable domain, completed using reference TRBV11-2 and TRBJ2-1, is EAGVAQSPRYKIIEKRQSVAFWCNPISGHATLYWYQQILGQGPKLLIQFQNNGVVDDSQLPKDRFSAERLKGVDSTLKIQPAKLEDSAVYLCASSLDQVDEQFFGPGTRLTVL.

This clone was observed a few times. The chain combines TRBV5-1 with TRBJ2-1; 13 bases fit TRBD2. V lost 2 bases to trimming and J lost 2 bases; unmatched junction nucleotides: 1. Looked up from germline, CDR1 is SGHRS and CDR2 is YFSETQ. CDR3 length: 16 amino acids. This CDR3 is CASSFGTSGAYNEQFF. In DNA form, the CDR3 reads TGCGCCAGCAGCTTCGGGACTAGCGGGGCCTACAATGAGCAGTTCTTC.

The V call is TRBV20-1, the J call TRBJ2-5, with 8 bases lining up with TRBD2. The trim removed 6 bases at V and 5 bases at J, leaving 2 bases unmatched. The length of the CDR3 is 11 residues. Looked up from germline, CDR1 is DFQATT and CDR2 is SNEGSKA (reference sequence). CDR3 bases: TGCAGTGCCGCTAGCGGGGAGACCCAGTACTTC. It is translated as CSAASGETQYF.

V and J are TRBV7-9 and TRBJ1-5; unclear D gene. The CDR3 sequence is 13 residues long. V was pared by 5 bases and J by 4 bases, with 9 bases between. The germline V gene has CDR1 SEHNR and CDR2 FQNEAQ (reference sequence). DNA for the CDR3: TGTGCCAGCAGCGTGAGAGATAATCAGCCCCAGCATTTT. It yields the protein CASSVRDNQPQHF. Complete variable domain (other parts from reference TRBV7-9 and TRBJ1-5): DTGVSQNPRHKITKRGQNVTFRCDPISEHNRLYWYRQTLGQGPEFLTYFQNEAQLEKSRLLSDRFSAERPKGSFSTLEIQRTEQGDSAMYLCASSVRDNQPQHFGDGTRLSIL.

The chain uses TRBV7-2 and TRBJ2-7; 10 nucleotides align to TRBD2. V dropped 0 bases and J dropped 4; count of bases not matched to a gene: 3. The CDR3 loop spans 15 amino acids. Germline lookup yields CDR1 SGHTA and CDR2 FQGNSA. The CDR3 sequence: CASSLAGTSDYEQYF. Written as DNA, the CDR3 is TGTGCCAGCAGCTTAGCCGGGACTAGCGATTACGAGCAGTACTTC.

This clone was counted between two and nine times. The chain employs TRBV20-1 and TRBJ2-2, with a possible D match to TRBD1 (6 bases). The CDR3 is 11 residues long. V gave up 1 base and J gave up 10 bases, with 7 bases separating them. Germline CDR1 DFQATT, CDR2 SNEGSKA (reference sequence). CDR3 sequence reads: CSARGTVELFF. The CDR3 DNA reads as TGCAGTGCTAGAGGGACAGTGGAGCTGTTTTTT.

The chain is built from TRBV12-2 and TRBJ1-6; the table's D call, TRBD1, has no DNA check behind it. TRBV12-2 is marked as a pseudogene. The CDR3 sequence is 15 residues long. This CDR3 is CASRLCRTEGSPLHF. The CDR3 region has the DNA TGTGCAAGTCGCTTATGTAGGACAGAGGGTTCACCCCTCCACTTT.

The J gene is TRBJ2-7, the V gene TRBV7-2, with 7 bases lining up with TRBD1. The CDR3 consists of 15 residues. The germline V gene encodes CDR1 SGHTA and CDR2 FQGNSA. The junction had 10 bases not matched to a gene; V was cut back by 6 bases and J by 2 bases. The CDR3 region has the DNA TGTGCCAGCAGTTCAGGACAGGCCGTCACCTACGAGCAGTACTTC. It translates to CASSSGQAVTYEQYF. The full variable domain, rest sourced from reference TRBV7-2 and TRBJ2-7, is GAGVSQSPSNKVTEKGKDVELRCDPISGHTALYWYRQSLGQGLEFLIYFQGNSAPDKSGLPSDRFSAERTGGSVSTLTIQRTQQEDSAVYLCASSSGQAVTYEQYFGPGTRLTVT.

The chain employs TRBV2 and TRBJ1-2, with 11 bases matching TRBD1. CDR1 is SNHLY and CDR2 is FYNNEI in the germline V gene. V was pared by 9 bases and J by 7 bases, with 13 bases of the junction left unmatched. CDR3 length: 15 amino acids. The CDR3 region has the DNA TGTGCCAGTGCGGGACAGGGGGTTTATTTGGGTGGCTACACCTTC. It specifies CASAGQGVYLGGYTF.

The rearrangement links TRBV30 to TRBJ2-3; possible D gene TRBD2, 6 bases. V was cut by 2 bases and J by 3 bases, with 12 bases left in between. Germline-derived CDR1 and CDR2 are GTSNPN and SVGIG (reference sequence). The CDR3 consists of 14 residues. The CDR3 DNA sequence: TGTGCCTGGAGTAAGACTAGTAGTACAGATACGCAGTATTTT. Translating it yields CAWSKTSSTDTQYF.

The J gene is TRBJ2-5, the V gene TRBV7-2; 10 bases are a match to TRBD2. The CDR3 consists of 15 residues. V shed 5 bases and J 1 base; nucleotides not matched to a gene: 4. The germline gives CDR1 SGHTA, CDR2 FQGNSA. In nucleotides, the CDR3 is TGTGCCAGCAGCATTAGCGGGGGGCTCCAAGAGACCCAGTACTTC. The encoded protein is CASSISGGLQETQYF.

The chain carries TRBV25-1 and TRBJ2-3; 11 bases fit TRBD2. The junction had 2 bases not matched to a gene; V was cut back by 9 bases and J by 3 bases. The CDR3 has 13 amino acids. Germline values: CDR1 MGHDK, CDR2 SYGVNS. The CDR3 protein is CASSSGGTDTQYF. In DNA, the CDR3 is TGTGCCAGTTCTAGCGGGGGGACAGATACGCAGTATTTT. Full variable domain (remainder filled in from reference TRBV25-1 and TRBJ2-3): EADIYQTPRYLVIGTGKKITLECSQTMGHDKMYWYQQDPGMELHLIHYSYGVNSTEKGDLSSESTVSRIRTEHFPLTLESARPSHTSQYLCASSSGGTDTQYFGPGTRLTVL.

CDR3 sequence (DNA): TGTGCCAGCAGCTTAGACCTTCCCAGTGGGGCCAACGTCCTGACTTTC. Its translation: CASSLDLPSGANVLTF. This rearrangement joins TRBV7-6 to TRBJ2-6; D remains unclear. Per germline, CDR1 SGHVS and CDR2 FNYEAQ. Trimming removed 1 base from V and 3 bases from J, with 10 bases in between. CDR3 length equals 16 residues.

CDR3 DNA: TGTGCCTGGAGTGTACGGAAGGGACTAGACTTTCTCGCAGATACGCAGTATTTT. As protein: CAWSVRKGLDFLADTQYF. The rearrangement links TRBV30 to TRBJ2-3; TRBD2 matches 8 bases. This CDR3 spans 18 amino acids. Germline CDR1 and CDR2: GTSNPN and SVGIG (reference sequence). The J segment lost 4 bases and the V segment lost 0 bases, leaving 15 bases of the junction unmatched.

The chain recombines TRBV5-1 with TRBJ2-5; D is possibly TRBD2 (5 bases). The V gene lost 6 bases and the J gene lost 1 base, with 10 bases spanning the gap. Germline V gene lookup returns CDR1 SGHRS and CDR2 YFSETQ. The CDR3 extends over 13 amino acids. CDR3 loop: CASTRGIQETQYF. CDR3 sequence (DNA): TGCGCCAGCACCCGGGGAATCCAAGAGACCCAGTACTTC.

The chain recombines TRBV5-1 with TRBJ1-2; D unresolved. Germline V gives CDR1 SGHRS, CDR2 YFSETQ. The CDR3 has 14 residues. The ends were cut back, 0 bases at V and 2 bases at J, with 8 bases in the middle. CDR3 loop: CASSLVPGNYGYTF. The CDR3 bases are TGCGCCAGCAGCTTGGTACCAGGAAACTATGGCTACACCTTC.

There are a few counts of this clone. The gene calls are TRBV28 and TRBJ2-7; D possibly corresponds to TRBD1 (5 bases). Germline CDR1 and CDR2: MDHEN and SYDVKM. The CDR3 runs to 13 residues. V lost 6 bases to trimming and J lost 2 bases, with 11 bases between them. The CDR3, as DNA: TGTGCCAGCAGCCGCGACAGCCCCTACGAGCAGTACTTC. Translation gives CASSRDSPYEQYF.

The V and J genes are TRBV14 and TRBJ2-2; 8 positions match TRBD2. Losses at the gene ends were 3 bases for V and 4 bases for J; bases not matched to a gene: 7. The CDR3 is made up of 16 amino acids. CDR1 is SGHDN, CDR2 FVKESK, per germline. The CDR3 DNA reads TGTGCCAGCAGCCACCTAGGAACTAGCGGCACCGGGGAGCTGTTTTTT. Encoded protein: CASSHLGTSGTGELFF.